Below are 19 T cell receptor beta chains sequenced from a single sample in a study of blood T cell repertoires in COVID-19. Libraries were prepared by immunoSEQ multiplex PCR; TCRdb keeps only in-frame clonotypes and omits some of them. This table holds about 260,000 clones, 85% to 90% found once. The sequenced sample was PBMCs or T cells enriched from blood (not recorded which). Receptors originate from a man over 45 who had been exposed to COVID-19.

The V and J genes are TRBV6-5 and TRBJ1-3, with a tentative D call TRBD1 (5 bases). The CDR3 consists of 15 residues. V dropped 2 bases and J dropped 4 bases, with 12 bases sitting between them. Germline-derived CDR1 and CDR2 are MNHEY and SVGAGI. The CDR3 nucleotides are TGTGCCAGCAGTTACCTCCAGGGTAGGGGAAACACCATATATTTT. As protein: CASSYLQGRGNTIYF.

The V call is TRBV9, the J call TRBJ1-4; TRBD1 matches at 7 bases. The CDR3 is 17 amino acids. Germline loops: CDR1 SGDLS, CDR2 YYNGEE. V shed 0 bases and J 0 bases; nucleotides not matched to a gene: 5. The CDR3 reads CASSVGGGSATNEKLFF. In DNA, the CDR3 is TGTGCCAGCAGCGTAGGAGGGGGCTCCGCAACTAATGAAAAACTGTTTTTT.

This rearrangement joins TRBV11-2 to TRBJ2-5; D remains unclear. Trimming pared 4 bases from V and 2 bases from J, leaving 2 bases between. Germline assignment: CDR1 SGHAT and CDR2 FQNNGV. This CDR3 is built from 11 residues. The CDR3 is CASSSQETQYF. The CDR3 DNA sequence: TGTGCCAGCAGCTCTCAAGAGACCCAGTACTTC.

The rearrangement joins TRBV24-1 to TRBJ1-2; D not resolved. The CDR3 contains 12 residues. Germline assignment: CDR1 KGHDR and CDR2 SFDVKD. V lost 1 base, J lost 5 bases, and 4 bases lay in between. The CDR3 DNA reads TGTGCCACCAGTGATTTCGGTTATGGCTACACCTTC. It is translated as CATSDFGYGYTF.

This clone was counted once. The genes are TRBV5-1 and TRBJ1-3, with 7 bases matching TRBD1. CDR1 is SGHRS and CDR2 is YFSETQ in the germline V gene. J gave up 4 bases and V 4 bases, and 8 bases lay outside the gene matches. CDR3 length: 15 residues. The CDR3 DNA reads as TGCGCCAGCAGCGACTCCACAGGGGTCGGAAACACCATATATTTT. Encoded protein: CASSDSTGVGNTIYF.

The V gene is TRBV11-2, the J gene TRBJ1-5; 8 positions agree with TRBD1. The V gene's germline CDR1 is SGHAT and CDR2 FQNNGV. This CDR3 comprises 17 residues. The trim removed 5 bases at V and 2 bases at J, leaving 11 bases unmatched. CDR3 DNA: TGTGCCAGCAGCATGGGCCGACAGGGGATCGGCAATCAGCCCCAGCATTTT. This translates into CASSMGRQGIGNQPQHF.

V and J are TRBV28 and TRBJ1-2, with D possibly matching TRBD1 (6 bases). V was shortened by 2 bases and J by 4 bases, with 20 bases between the two germline ends. Germline loops: CDR1 MDHEN, CDR2 SYDVKM. The CDR3 runs 17 residues. CDR3 DNA: TGTGCCAGCAGTTTAAGGCAGGGGACCAAGCCCTTCTATGGCTACACCTTC. It codes for CASSLRQGTKPFYGYTF.

The gene calls are TRBV19 and TRBJ1-5; 7 positions match TRBD1. The junction had 5 bases not matched to a gene; V was cut back by 5 bases and J by 4 bases. The CDR3 contains 14 residues. CDR1 and CDR2 (germline): LNHDA, SQIVND (reference sequence). The CDR3, as DNA: TGTGCCAGTAGTCAGGACAGGAGTAATCAGCCCCAGCATTTT. Protein: CASSQDRSNQPQHF.

This chain uses TRBV11-2 with TRBJ2-7, with 7 bases lining up with TRBD1. Germline CDR1 reads SGHAT; CDR2 reads FQNNGV. This CDR3 spans 14 amino acids. Trimming at V came to 6 bases and at J to 3 bases, leaving 8 bases not matched to a gene. The CDR3 DNA reads TGTGCCAGCAGAATGGACAGGACAAGCTACGAGCAGTACGTC. Amino acid sequence: CASRMDRTSYEQYV.

The DNA for the CDR3 is TGTGCCACCGGCCGCGGGGGGTCATCTTCCTACAATGAGCAGTTCTTC. The encoded protein is CATGRGGSSSYNEQFF. The chain employs TRBV15 and TRBJ2-1, with 8 bases that match TRBD2. Per germline, CDR1 LNHNV and CDR2 YYDKDF (reference sequence). The CDR3 totals 16 residues. V dropped 8 bases and J dropped 1; count of bases not matched to a gene: 10.

CDR3 in amino acids: CASNRDRVTEAFF. CDR3 nucleotides: TGTGCCAGCAACCGGGACAGGGTCACTGAAGCTTTCTTT. The rearrangement uses TRBV2 and TRBJ1-1, with TRBD1 matching 9 bases. The CDR3 covers 13 residues. Germline lookup yields CDR1 SNHLY and CDR2 FYNNEI. V dropped 7 bases and J dropped 4; count of bases not matched to a gene: 4.

This clone occurred once. V is TRBV9 and J is TRBJ2-1, with D possibly being TRBD1 (5 bases). CDR1 is SGDLS and CDR2 is YYNGEE in the germline V gene. V lost 4 bases, J lost 3 bases, and 14 bases lay in between. The CDR3 has 15 residues. The CDR3 DNA reads as TGTGCCAGCAGCTATTTGTCAGGGATCTACAATGAGCAGTTCTTC. It specifies CASSYLSGIYNEQFF.

The J gene is TRBJ2-2, the V gene TRBV7-3; 8 bases fit TRBD2. Germline CDR1 SGHTA, CDR2 FQGTGA. The CDR3 sequence is 17 residues long. The V and J ends lost 2 bases and 7 bases, in that order; junction bases with no gene match: 12. The CDR3: CASSLPSGLASSGELFF. The CDR3 nucleotides are TGTGCCAGCAGCTTACCGTCCGGACTAGCTTCAAGCGGGGAGCTGTTTTTT.

The rearrangement links TRBV5-1 to TRBJ1-1, with D possibly TRBD1 on 6 matching bases. Germline CDR1 reads SGHRS; CDR2 reads YFSETQ. Trimming removed 2 bases from V and 4 bases from J, with 9 bases in between. The CDR3 sequence is 13 residues long. The chain's CDR3 is CASSLDRRTEAFF. CDR3 sequence (DNA): TGCGCCAGCAGCTTAGACAGGCGCACTGAAGCTTTCTTT.

The J gene is TRBJ1-5, the V gene TRBV6-5; D is possibly TRBD1 (5 bases). CDR1 and CDR2 (germline): MNHEY, SVGAGI. There are 13 residues in the CDR3. Between the trimmed V and J ends, which lost 8 bases and 7 bases, there was a span of 15 bases. CDR3 DNA: TGTGCCAGCTGGGACTGGAGAGGGCAGCCCCAGCATTTT. It encodes CASWDWRGQPQHF.

The chain's CDR3 is CATSRGGAQETQYF. The CDR3, as DNA: TGTGCCACCAGCAGGGGGGGGGCGCAAGAGACCCAGTACTTC. This chain uses TRBV15 with TRBJ2-5; D possibly corresponds to TRBD2 (7 bases). Germline V gene lookup returns CDR1 LNHNV and CDR2 YYDKDF (reference sequence). The CDR3 consists of 14 residues. V was shortened by 3 bases and J by 2 bases, with 10 bases between the two germline ends. Using reference TRBV15 and TRBJ2-5 for the parts outside the CDR3, the full variable domain is DAMVIQNPRYQVTQFGKPVTLSCSQTLNHNVMYWYQQKSSQAPKLLFHYYDKDFNNEADTPDNFQSRRPNTSFCFLDIRSPGLGDTAMYLCATSRGGAQETQYFGPGTRLLVL.

The CDR3 loop reads CASRAFPGGHQPQHF. DNA for the CDR3: TGTGCCAGCAGAGCCTTCCCAGGGGGGCATCAGCCCCAGCATTTT. The chain has TRBV2 and TRBJ1-5; 7 bases map to TRBD1. The CDR3 contains 15 residues. With V trimmed by 6 bases and J by 5 bases, 10 bases remained unmatched. The germline V gene has CDR1 SNHLY and CDR2 FYNNEI.

The V gene is TRBV28, the J gene TRBJ2-7; TRBD1 matches 9 bases. This CDR3 is built from 14 residues. After removal of 6 bases from V and 5 bases from J, the junction contained 8 bases not matched to a gene. Germline V CDR1 and CDR2: MDHEN, SYDVKM. CDR3 residues: CASSQDRGIHEQYF. The CDR3 DNA follows: TGTGCCAGCAGCCAGGACAGGGGCATCCACGAGCAGTACTTC.

The chain combines TRBV7-3 with TRBJ1-1; D is unclear. Trimming took off 4 bases at V and 6 bases at J, with 12 bases between the two ends. CDR1 SGHTA and CDR2 FQGTGA come from the germline V gene. The CDR3 has 13 residues. This CDR3 is CASSSLEGSEAFF. CDR3 nucleotides: TGTGCCAGCAGCTCCCTGGAGGGTTCTGAAGCTTTCTTT.